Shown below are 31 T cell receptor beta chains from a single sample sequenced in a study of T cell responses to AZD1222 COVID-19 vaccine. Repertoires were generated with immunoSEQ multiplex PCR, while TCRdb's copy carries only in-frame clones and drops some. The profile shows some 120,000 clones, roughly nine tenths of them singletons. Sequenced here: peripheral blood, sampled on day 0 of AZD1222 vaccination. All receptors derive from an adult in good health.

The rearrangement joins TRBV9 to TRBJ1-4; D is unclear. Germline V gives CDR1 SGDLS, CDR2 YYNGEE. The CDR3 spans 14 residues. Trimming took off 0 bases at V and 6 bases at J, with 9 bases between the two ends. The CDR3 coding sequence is TGTGCCAGCAGCGTAGGTGGAACGGATGAAAAACTGTTTTTT. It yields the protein CASSVGGTDEKLFF.

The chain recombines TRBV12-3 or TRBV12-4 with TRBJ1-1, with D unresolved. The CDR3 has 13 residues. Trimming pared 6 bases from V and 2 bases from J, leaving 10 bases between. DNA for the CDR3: TGTGCCAGCAGCCCCGGCCGAAACACTGAAGCTTTCTTT. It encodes CASSPGRNTEAFF.

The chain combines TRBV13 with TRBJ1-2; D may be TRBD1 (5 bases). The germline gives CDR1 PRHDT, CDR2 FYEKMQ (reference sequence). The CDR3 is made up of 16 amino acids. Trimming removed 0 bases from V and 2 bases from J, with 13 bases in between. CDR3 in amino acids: CASSLGSGMGNYGYTF. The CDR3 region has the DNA TGTGCCAGCAGCTTAGGGTCAGGGATGGGGAACTATGGCTACACCTTC.

The CDR3, as DNA: TGTGCCAGCTCACTAAAGGGGTCGGCGTCCGAGCAGTACTTC. This gives the protein CASSLKGSASEQYF. J is TRBJ2-7 and V is TRBV18; possibly TRBD1 for D (5 bases). The CDR3 consists of 14 residues. Trimming stripped 4 bases from V and 6 bases from J, with 16 bases between. Germline assignment: CDR1 KGHSH and CDR2 LQKENI.

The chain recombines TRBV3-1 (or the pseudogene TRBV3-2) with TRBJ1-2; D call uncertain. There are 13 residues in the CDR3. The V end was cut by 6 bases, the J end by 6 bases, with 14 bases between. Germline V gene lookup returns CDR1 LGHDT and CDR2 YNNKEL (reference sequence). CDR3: CASSAVSTHGYTF. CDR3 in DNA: TGTGCCAGCAGTGCCGTGAGTACTCATGGCTACACCTTC.

The CDR3 reads CATRGGTGHYGYTF. DNA of the CDR3: TGTGCCACCCGCGGCGGGACAGGCCACTATGGCTACACCTTC. This chain connects TRBV19 to TRBJ1-2; 8 positions match TRBD1. CDR3 length: 14 residues. Trimming cost V 10 bases and J 3 bases; bases outside gene matches: 10. Germline V lookup: CDR1 LNHDA, CDR2 SQIVND (reference sequence).

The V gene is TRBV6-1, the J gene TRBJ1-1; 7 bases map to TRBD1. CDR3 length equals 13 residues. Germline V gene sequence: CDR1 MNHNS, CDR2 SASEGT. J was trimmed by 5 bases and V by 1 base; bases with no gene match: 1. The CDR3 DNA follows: TGTGCCAGCAGTGAAGGCAGGGGGACTGAAGCTTTCTTT. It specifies CASSEGRGTEAFF.

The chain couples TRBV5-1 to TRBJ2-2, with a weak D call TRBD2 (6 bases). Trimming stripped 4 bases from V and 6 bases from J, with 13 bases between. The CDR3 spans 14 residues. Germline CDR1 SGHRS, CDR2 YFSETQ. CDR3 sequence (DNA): TGCGCCAGCAGCCGGGACTTCCTGGCCGGGGAGCTGTTTTTT. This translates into CASSRDFLAGELFF.

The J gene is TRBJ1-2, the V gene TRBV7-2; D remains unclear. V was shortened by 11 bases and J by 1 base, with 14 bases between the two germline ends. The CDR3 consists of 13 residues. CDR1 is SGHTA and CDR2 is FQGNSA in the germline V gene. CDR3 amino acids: CAASGPLNYGYTF. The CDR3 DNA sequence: TGTGCCGCCTCCGGGCCGCTTAACTATGGCTACACCTTC.

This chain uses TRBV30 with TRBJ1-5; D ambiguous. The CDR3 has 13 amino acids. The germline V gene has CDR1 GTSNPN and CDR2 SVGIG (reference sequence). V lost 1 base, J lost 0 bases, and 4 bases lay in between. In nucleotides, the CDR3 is TGTGCCTGGAGTGGCTATAGCAATCAGCCCCAGCATTTT. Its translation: CAWSGYSNQPQHF.

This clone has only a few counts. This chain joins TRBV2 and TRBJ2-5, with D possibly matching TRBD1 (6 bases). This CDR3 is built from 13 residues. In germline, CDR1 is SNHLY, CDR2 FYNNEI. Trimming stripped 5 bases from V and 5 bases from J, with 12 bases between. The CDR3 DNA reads TGTGCCAGCAGTCCTACAGGGTACGAGACCCAGTACTTC. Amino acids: CASSPTGYETQYF.

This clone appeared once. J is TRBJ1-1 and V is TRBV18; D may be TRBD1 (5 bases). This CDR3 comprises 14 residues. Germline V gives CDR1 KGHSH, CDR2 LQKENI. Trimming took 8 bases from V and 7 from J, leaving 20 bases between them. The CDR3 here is CASAKEEGTFEAFF. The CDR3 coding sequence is TGTGCCAGCGCAAAGGAGGAAGGGACGTTTGAAGCTTTCTTT.

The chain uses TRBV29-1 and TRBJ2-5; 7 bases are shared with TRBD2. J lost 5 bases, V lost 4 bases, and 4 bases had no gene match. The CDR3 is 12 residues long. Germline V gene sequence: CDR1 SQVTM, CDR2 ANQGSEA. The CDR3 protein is CSVGSGGETQYF. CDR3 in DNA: TGCAGCGTTGGATCCGGGGGGGAGACCCAGTACTTC.

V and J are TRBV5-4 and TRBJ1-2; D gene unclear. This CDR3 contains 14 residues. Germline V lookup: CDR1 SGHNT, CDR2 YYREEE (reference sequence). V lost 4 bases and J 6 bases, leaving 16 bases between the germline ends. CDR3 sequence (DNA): TGTGCCAGCAGCCCACACGAGACTTCCCATGGCTACACCTTC. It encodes CASSPHETSHGYTF.

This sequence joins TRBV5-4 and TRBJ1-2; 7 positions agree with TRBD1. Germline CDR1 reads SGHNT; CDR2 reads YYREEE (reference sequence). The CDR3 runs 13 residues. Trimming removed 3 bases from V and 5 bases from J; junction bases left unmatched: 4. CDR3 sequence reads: CASSSGQDYGYTF. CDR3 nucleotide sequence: TGTGCCAGCAGCTCCGGACAGGATTATGGCTACACCTTC.

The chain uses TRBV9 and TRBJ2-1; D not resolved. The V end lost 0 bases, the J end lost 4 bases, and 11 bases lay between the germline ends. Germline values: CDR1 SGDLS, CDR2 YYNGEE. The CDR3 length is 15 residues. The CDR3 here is CASSVVPIQYNEQFF. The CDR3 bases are TGTGCCAGCAGCGTAGTTCCAATACAGTACAATGAGCAGTTCTTC.

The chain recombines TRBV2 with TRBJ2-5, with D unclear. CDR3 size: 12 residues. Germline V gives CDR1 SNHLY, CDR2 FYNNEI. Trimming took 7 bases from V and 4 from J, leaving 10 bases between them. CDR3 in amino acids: CASNPDGETQYF. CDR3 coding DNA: TGTGCCAGCAACCCGGACGGAGAGACCCAGTACTTC.

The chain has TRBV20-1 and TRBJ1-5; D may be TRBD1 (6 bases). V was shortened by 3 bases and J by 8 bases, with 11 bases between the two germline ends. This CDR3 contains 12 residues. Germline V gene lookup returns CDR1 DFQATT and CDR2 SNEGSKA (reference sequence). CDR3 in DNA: TGCAGTGCTAGTGGGGGGCTCGAGCCCCAGCATTTT. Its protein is CSASGGLEPQHF.

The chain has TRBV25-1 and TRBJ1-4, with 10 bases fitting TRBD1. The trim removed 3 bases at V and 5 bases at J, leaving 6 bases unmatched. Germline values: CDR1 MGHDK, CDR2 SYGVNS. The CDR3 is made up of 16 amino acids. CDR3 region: CASSEIGTGENEKLFF. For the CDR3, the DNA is TGTGCCAGCAGTGAGATTGGGACAGGGGAAAATGAAAAACTGTTTTTT.

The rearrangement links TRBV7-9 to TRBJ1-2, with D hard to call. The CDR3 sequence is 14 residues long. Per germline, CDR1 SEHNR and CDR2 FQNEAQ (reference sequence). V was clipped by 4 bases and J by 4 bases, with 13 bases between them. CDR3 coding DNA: TGTGCCAGCAGCTCCGGAGGCTTCGGCTATGGCTACACCTTC. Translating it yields CASSSGGFGYGYTF.

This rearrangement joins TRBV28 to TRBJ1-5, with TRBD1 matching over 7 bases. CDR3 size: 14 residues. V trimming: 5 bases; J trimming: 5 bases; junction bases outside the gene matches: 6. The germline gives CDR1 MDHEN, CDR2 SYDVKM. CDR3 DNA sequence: TGTGCCAGCAGTCCTACAGGGGCGCATCAGCCCCAGCATTTT. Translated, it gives CASSPTGAHQPQHF.

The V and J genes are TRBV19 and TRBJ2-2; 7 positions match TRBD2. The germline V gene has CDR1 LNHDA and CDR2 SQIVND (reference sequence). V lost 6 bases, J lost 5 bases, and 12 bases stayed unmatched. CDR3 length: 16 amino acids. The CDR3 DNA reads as TGTGCCAGTAGAGGTTATACGGGAGGTGTTACCGGGGAGCTGTTTTTT. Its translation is CASRGYTGGVTGELFF.

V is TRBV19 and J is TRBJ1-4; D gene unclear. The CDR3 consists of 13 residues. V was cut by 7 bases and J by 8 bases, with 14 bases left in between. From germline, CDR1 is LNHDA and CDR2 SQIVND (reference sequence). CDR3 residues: CASTRRTGEKLFF. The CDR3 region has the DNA TGTGCCAGTACCCGGCGGACGGGGGAAAAACTGTTTTTT.

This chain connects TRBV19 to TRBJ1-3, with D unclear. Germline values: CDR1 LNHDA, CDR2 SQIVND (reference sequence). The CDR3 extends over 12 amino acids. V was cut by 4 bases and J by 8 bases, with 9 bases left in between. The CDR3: CASSSSTDTIYF. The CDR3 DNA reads TGTGCCAGTAGTAGCTCAACGGACACCATATATTTT.

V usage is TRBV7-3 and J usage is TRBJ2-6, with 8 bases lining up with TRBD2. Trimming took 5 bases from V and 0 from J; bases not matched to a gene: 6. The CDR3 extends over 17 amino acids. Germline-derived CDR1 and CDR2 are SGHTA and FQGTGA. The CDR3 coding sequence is TGTGCCAGCAGCCCGCGGGGGGAGGACTCTGGGGCCAACGTCCTGACTTTC. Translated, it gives CASSPRGEDSGANVLTF.

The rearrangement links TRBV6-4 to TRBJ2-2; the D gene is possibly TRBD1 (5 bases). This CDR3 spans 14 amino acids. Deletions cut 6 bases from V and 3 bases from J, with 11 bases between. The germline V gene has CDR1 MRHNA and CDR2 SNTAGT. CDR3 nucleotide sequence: TGTGCCAGCAGCTCTCAGGGTTACACCGGGGAGCTGTTTTTT. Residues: CASSSQGYTGELFF.

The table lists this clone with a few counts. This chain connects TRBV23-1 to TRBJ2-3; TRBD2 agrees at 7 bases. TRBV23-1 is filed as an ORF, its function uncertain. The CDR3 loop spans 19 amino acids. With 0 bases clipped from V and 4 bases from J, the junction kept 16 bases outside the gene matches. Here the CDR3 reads CASSQSAWGREVLPDTQYF. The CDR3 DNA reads TGCGCCAGCAGTCAATCCGCCTGGGGGAGGGAAGTACTCCCAGATACGCAGTATTTT.

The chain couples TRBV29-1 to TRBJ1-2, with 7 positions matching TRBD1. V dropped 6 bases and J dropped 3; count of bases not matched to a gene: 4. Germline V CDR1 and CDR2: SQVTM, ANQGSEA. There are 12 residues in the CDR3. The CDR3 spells CSVRQGDYGYTF. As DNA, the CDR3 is TGCAGCGTAAGACAGGGCGACTATGGCTACACCTTC.

CDR3 coding DNA: TGTGCCACCAGTGATGGAAGGGTAAACTATGGCTACACCTTC. It yields the protein CATSDGRVNYGYTF. This chain uses TRBV24-1 with TRBJ1-2; D call uncertain. This CDR3 has 14 amino acids. Germline CDR1 KGHDR, CDR2 SFDVKD. V was cut by 3 bases and J by 2 bases, with 9 bases left in between.

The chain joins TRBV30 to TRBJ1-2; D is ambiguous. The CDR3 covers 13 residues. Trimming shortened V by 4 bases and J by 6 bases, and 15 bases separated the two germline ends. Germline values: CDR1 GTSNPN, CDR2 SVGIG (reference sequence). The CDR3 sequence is CAWNVRMVDGYTF. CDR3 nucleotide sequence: TGTGCCTGGAACGTGCGGATGGTGGATGGCTACACCTTC. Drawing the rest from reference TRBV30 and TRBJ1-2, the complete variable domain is SQTIHQWPATLVQPVGSPLSLECTVEGTSNPNLYWYRQAAGRGLQLLFYSVGIGQISSEVPQNLSASRPQDRQFILSSKKLLLSDSGFYLCAWNVRMVDGYTFGSGTRLTVV.

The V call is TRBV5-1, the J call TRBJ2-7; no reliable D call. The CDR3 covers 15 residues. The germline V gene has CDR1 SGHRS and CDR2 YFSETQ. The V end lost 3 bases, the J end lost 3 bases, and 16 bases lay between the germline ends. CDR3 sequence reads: CASSSSHGISYEQYF. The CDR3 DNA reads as TGCGCCAGCAGCTCCTCACATGGAATAAGCTACGAGCAGTACTTC.